This T cell receptor (beta chain) was recorded in a study of blood T cell repertoires in COVID-19. Study information: COVID-19 samples from acute and convalescent phases originated in the United States, Italy and Spain. Nucleic acid was either cDNA or gDNA, and it came from T cells, B-cell-depleted T cells, or PBMCs.

V was pared by 0 bases and J by 11 bases, with 12 bases between. This CDR3 comprises 13 residues. CDR1 and CDR2 from the germline V gene are LNHNV and YYDKDF (reference sequence). Per the study methods: From reference gene primer amplification, estimates of nucleated cell counts were derived. Libraries were prepared by immunoSEQ multiplex PCR; TCRdb keeps only in-frame clonotypes and omits some of them. V and J calls and clone size are given by that table; D and trimming were obtained from the DNA. The sample shows 40,000 to 50,000 clones, 80% to 90% of them seen only once. Input material: peripheral blood. This clonotype was sampled from a human donor in a cohort sampled during active COVID-19. This chain joins TRBV15 and TRBJ2-3; a possible D gene is TRBD1 (5 bases). The CDR3 nucleotides are TGTGCCACCAGCAGAGATCACCAGGGTGGGCAGTATTTT. The encoded protein is CATSRDHQGGQYF.